A few counts support the clone carrying this TCR beta chain. Its antigen remains unidentified. The source of the sample is a study of T cells after yellow fever vaccination. As for the study in general: Fractions of low cell number were prepared using SMART-Seq v4 Ultra Low Input. Study results and limitations: Some clonotypes, a small share, were shared between CD4 and CD8 compartments. Reappearance after the booster was seen for most primary-vaccination clones, at 95% to 96% CD4 and around 90% CD8. Though it reached lower strength, the secondary response hit its peak faster, day 5 versus 15.

TCRdb itself ran the 5' RACE reads through MiXCR, one entry per CDR3 protein. Among just under 600,000 distinct CDR3 sequences listed, less than 15% were seen once. The starting material was PBMCs, obtained on the day of the yellow fever booster vaccination. This TCR came from a man younger than 45 who received the YFV17D yellow fever vaccine.

The CDR3 loop reads CASSQYRGGNEQFF. The CDR3 DNA reads TGTGCCAGCAGTCAATACAGAGGGGGTAATGAGCAGTTCTTC. This chain connects TRBV6-2 or TRBV6-3 to TRBJ2-1; a weak D match, TRBD1 (6 bases). The CDR3 is 14 residues long. CDR1 and CDR2 from the germline V gene are MNHEY and SVGEGT. V dropped 5 bases and J dropped 7 bases, with 15 bases sitting between them.